These T cell receptor beta chains were read from a single sample in a study of T-cell memory formation after mild COVID-19. MiXCR, applied by TCRdb to the 5' RACE reads, yields one record per CDR3 protein. Of around 340,000 distinct CDR3 sequences detected, around 13% appear once; the ten largest clones hold 22%. Material: PBMCs or a T cell subset sorted from them (not recorded which). The receptors were sampled from a man younger than 30 who had mild COVID-19 (a few samples of this study predate the infection). Cell type and time point are not known. The CDR3 runs from the conserved cysteine through the conserved F or W. Each record gives: V gene, J gene, clone size, D gene, CDR3 length, CDR3 DNA, CDR3 protein. A D gene is named only where the DNA matches it firmly. Size values are once, few and many counts, or a class for expanded clones, and some rows have none.

V: TRBV7-3; J: TRBJ2-5; size: few; D: -; length: 13; DNA: TGTGCCAGCGGCGAGACGCAGCAGGAGACCCAGTACTTC; CDR3: CASGETQQETQYF
V: TRBV5-1; J: TRBJ1-1; size: few; D: -; length: 14; DNA: TGCGCCAGCAGCTATACAGGTACGAACACTGAAGCTTTCTTT; CDR3: CASSYTGTNTEAFF
V: TRBV12-3/TRBV12-4; J: TRBJ2-2; size: few; D: TRBD2; length: 20; DNA: TGTGCCAGCAGTTCCCCAGGGACTAGCGGGGGGGCCGCGGACACCGGGGAGCTGTTTTTT; CDR3: CASSSPGTSGGAADTGELFF
V: TRBV7-2; J: TRBJ2-2; size: few; D: -; length: 15; DNA: TGTGCCAGCAGCTTACGGTCGACAGACACCGGGGAGCTGTTTTTT; CDR3: CASSLRSTDTGELFF
V: TRBV4-1; J: TRBJ1-1; size: -; D: -; length: 14; DNA: TGCTCCAGCAGCCAAGAAGAGGTGGACACTGAAGCTTTCTTT; CDR3: CSSSQEEVDTEAFF
V: TRBV20-1; J: TRBJ2-1; size: few; D: TRBD1; length: 13; DNA: TGCAGTGCGGGCGGGACAGGATACAATGAGCAGTTCTTC; CDR3: CSAGGTGYNEQFF
V: TRBV7-7; J: TRBJ1-3; size: few; D: -; length: 15; DNA: TGTGCTAGCAGCTTTGCCCCAGGCTCTGGAAACACCATATATTTT; CDR3: CASSFAPGSGNTIYF
V: TRBV6-5; J: TRBJ2-1; size: few; D: -; length: 14; DNA: TGTGCCAGCAGTCCTGGGTGGGGGAGTAATGAGCAGTTCTTC; CDR3: CASSPGWGSNEQFF
V: TRBV5-1; J: TRBJ2-7; size: many; D: -; length: 14; DNA: TGCGCCAGCAGCTTGGCGCCGGAAACCTACGAGCAGTACTTC; CDR3: CASSLAPETYEQYF
V: TRBV5-5; J: TRBJ2-1; size: many; D: TRBD2; length: 15; DNA: TGTGCCAGCAGCCGGCCCGGCGGGGGGGCGAATGAGCAGTTCTTC; CDR3: CASSRPGGGANEQFF
V: TRBV3-1; J: TRBJ1-1; size: few; D: -; length: 13; DNA: TGTGCCAGCAGCCAAGGGGGAGGGGCACGAGCTTTCTTT; CDR3: CASSQGGGARAFF
V: TRBV5-1; J: TRBJ1-2; size: -; D: -; length: 14; DNA: TGCGCCAGCAGCTACGACAGCACTAACTATGGCTACACCTTC; CDR3: CASSYDSTNYGYTF
V: TRBV12-3/TRBV12-4; J: TRBJ2-1; size: -; D: TRBD2; length: 15; DNA: TGTGCCAGCACCCTTAAGCGGGGGGGCTACAATGAGCAGTTCTTC; CDR3: CASTLKRGGYNEQFF
V: TRBV29-1; J: TRBJ2-1; size: -; D: TRBD1; length: 13; DNA: TGCAGCGCCAATGACAGGGGGAGGATCAATCAGTTCTTC; CDR3: CSANDRGRINQFF
V: TRBV5-1; J: TRBJ2-5; size: -; D: -; length: 14; DNA: TGCGCCAGCAGCCTAGGGACACCTCGGGAGACCCAGTACTTC; CDR3: CASSLGTPRETQYF
V: TRBV29-1; J: TRBJ2-1; size: -; D: -; length: 12; DNA: TGCAGCCCGCGGACCGGGGATAATGAGCAGTTCTTC; CDR3: CSPRTGDNEQFF
V: TRBV10-2; J: TRBJ2-5; size: many; D: -; length: 13; DNA: TGCGCCAGCAGGGGAGTAATCCAAGAGACCCAGTACTTC; CDR3: CASRGVIQETQYF
V: TRBV7-8; J: TRBJ2-6; size: -; D: -; length: 18; DNA: TGTGCCAGCAGCCAGAGGAGGACAGCCAGCTCTGGGGCCAACGTCCTGACTTTC; CDR3: CASSQRRTASSGANVLTF
V: TRBV5-5; J: TRBJ2-7; size: few; D: -; length: 14; DNA: TGTGCCAGCAGCTTAGGCAGGGATAGGAACGAGCAGTACTTC; CDR3: CASSLGRDRNEQYF
V: TRBV28; J: TRBJ2-3; size: once; D: -; length: 12; DNA: TGTGACAGCAGTGGCGGGGCAGATACGCAGTATTTT; CDR3: CDSSGGADTQYF
V: TRBV20-1; J: TRBJ2-3; size: -; D: TRBD1; length: 15; DNA: TGCAGTGCTAGCCCCCGGGACAGGGTAACAGATACGCAGTATTTT; CDR3: CSASPRDRVTDTQYF
V: TRBV6-5; J: TRBJ2-6; size: many; D: -; length: 17; DNA: TGTGCCAGCAGTTTCACCCCCCAGGGTTCTGGGGCCAACGTCCTGACTTTC; CDR3: CASSFTPQGSGANVLTF
V: TRBV5-4; J: TRBJ2-5; size: -; D: -; length: 13; DNA: TGTGCCAGCAGCTCGGAAGTGCTAGAGACCCAGTACTTC; CDR3: CASSSEVLETQYF
V: TRBV7-9; J: TRBJ2-1; size: many; D: -; length: 13; DNA: TGTGCCAGCAGCTTATACTTATACAATGAGCAGTTCTTC; CDR3: CASSLYLYNEQFF
V: TRBV12-3/TRBV12-4; J: TRBJ2-7; size: many; D: -; length: 15; DNA: TGTGCCAGCAGTCGAACCTTAGCTAGCTCCTACGAGCAGTACTTC; CDR3: CASSRTLASSYEQYF
V: TRBV7-9; J: TRBJ2-3; size: -; D: -; length: 15; DNA: TGTGCCAGCCTAAACTGGGCAGGGACCACAGATACGCAGTATTTT; CDR3: CASLNWAGTTDTQYF
V: TRBV7-2; J: TRBJ2-3; size: many; D: -; length: 13; DNA: TGTGCCAGCAGCCCGGGGCCGGCGGATACGCAGTATTTT; CDR3: CASSPGPADTQYF
V: TRBV14; J: TRBJ2-1; size: -; D: TRBD2; length: 13; DNA: TGTGCCAGCAGCCAGCGGGAGGGACCTGCCTTGTTCTTC; CDR3: CASSQREGPALFF
V: TRBV7-3; J: TRBJ2-1; size: -; D: -; length: 15; DNA: TGTGCCAGCAGCCCCGTCGTGAGCTCCTACAATGAGCAGTTCTTC; CDR3: CASSPVVSSYNEQFF
V: TRBV7-9; J: TRBJ1-4; size: -; D: -; length: 14; DNA: TGTGCCAGCAGCTTAGGCGTGGCAGCTGAAAAACTGTTTTTT; CDR3: CASSLGVAAEKLFF
V: TRBV14; J: TRBJ1-1; size: few; D: TRBD1; length: 13; DNA: TGTGCCAGCAGCGTACAGGGGGGTACTGAAGCTTTCTTT; CDR3: CASSVQGGTEAFF
V: TRBV29-1; J: TRBJ2-3; size: -; D: -; length: 15; DNA: TGCAGCGTCGCTGGCCAAGAAGCCGGAACGGATACGCAGTATTTT; CDR3: CSVAGQEAGTDTQYF